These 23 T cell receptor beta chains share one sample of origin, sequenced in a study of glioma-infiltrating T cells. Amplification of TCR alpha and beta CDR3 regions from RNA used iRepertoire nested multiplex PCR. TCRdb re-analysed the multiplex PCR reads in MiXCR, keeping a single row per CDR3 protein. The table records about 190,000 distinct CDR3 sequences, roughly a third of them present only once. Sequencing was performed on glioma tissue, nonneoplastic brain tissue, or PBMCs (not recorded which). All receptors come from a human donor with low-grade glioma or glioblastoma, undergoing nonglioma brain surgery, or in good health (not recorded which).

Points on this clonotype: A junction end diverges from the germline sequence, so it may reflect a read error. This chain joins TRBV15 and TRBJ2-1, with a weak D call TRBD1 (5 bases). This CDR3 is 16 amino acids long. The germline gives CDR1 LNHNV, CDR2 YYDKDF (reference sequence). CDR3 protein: CATSNPGRRSYNEEFF. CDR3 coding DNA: TGTGCCACCAGCAACCCAGGGCGGAGATCCTACAATGAGGAGTTCTTC.

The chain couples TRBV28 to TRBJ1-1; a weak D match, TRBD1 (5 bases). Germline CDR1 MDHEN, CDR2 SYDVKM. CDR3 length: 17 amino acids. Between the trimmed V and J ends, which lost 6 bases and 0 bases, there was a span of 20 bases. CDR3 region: CASSQAGTLTLNTEAFF. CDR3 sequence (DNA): TGTGCCAGCAGCCAAGCGGGGACCCTGACGCTGAACACTGAAGCTTTCTTT.

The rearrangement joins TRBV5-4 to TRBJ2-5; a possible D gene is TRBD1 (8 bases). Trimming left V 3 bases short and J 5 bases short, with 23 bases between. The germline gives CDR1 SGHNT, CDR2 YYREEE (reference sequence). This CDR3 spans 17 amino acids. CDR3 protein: CASSSYRTGRGSETQYF. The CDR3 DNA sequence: TGTGCCAGCAGCTCTTACCGGACAGGGAGGGGATCGGAGACCCAGTACTTC.

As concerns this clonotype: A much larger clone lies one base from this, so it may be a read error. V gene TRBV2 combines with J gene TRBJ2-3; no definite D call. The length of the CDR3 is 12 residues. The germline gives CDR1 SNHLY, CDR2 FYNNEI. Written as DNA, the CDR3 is TGTGCCAGCAGACTGGATGCAGATAAGCAGTATTTT. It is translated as CASRLDADKQYF.

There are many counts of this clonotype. The CDR3 is CASSFGRVAEAFF. DNA of the CDR3: TGTGCCAGCAGTTTCGGCAGGGTGGCTGAAGCTTTCTTT. The chain employs TRBV27 and TRBJ1-1; D may be TRBD1 (5 bases). Germline loops: CDR1 MNHEY, CDR2 SMNVEV (reference sequence). V was clipped by 3 bases and J by 6 bases, with 11 bases between them. The CDR3 runs 13 residues.

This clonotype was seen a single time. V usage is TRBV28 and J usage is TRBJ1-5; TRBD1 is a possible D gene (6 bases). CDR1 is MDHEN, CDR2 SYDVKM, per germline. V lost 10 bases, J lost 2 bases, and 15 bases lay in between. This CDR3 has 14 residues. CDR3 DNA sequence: TGTGCCATCAGGCGGACAGTGGGCAATCAGCCCCAGCATTTT. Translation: CAIRRTVGNQPQHF.

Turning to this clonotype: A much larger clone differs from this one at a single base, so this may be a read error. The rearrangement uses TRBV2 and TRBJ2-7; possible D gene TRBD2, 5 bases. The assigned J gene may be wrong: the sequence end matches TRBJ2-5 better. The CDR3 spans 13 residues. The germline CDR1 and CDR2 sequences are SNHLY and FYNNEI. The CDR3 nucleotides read TGTGCCAGCGGCAGCGGAACTAAAGAGACCCAGTACTTC. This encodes CASGSGTKETQYF.

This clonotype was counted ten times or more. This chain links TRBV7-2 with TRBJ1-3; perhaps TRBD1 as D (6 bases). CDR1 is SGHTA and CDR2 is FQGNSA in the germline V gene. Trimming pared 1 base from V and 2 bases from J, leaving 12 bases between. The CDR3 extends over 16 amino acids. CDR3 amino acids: CASSLVGGATGNTIYF. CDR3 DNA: TGTGCCAGCAGCTTAGTTGGGGGCGCCACTGGAAACACCATATATTTT.

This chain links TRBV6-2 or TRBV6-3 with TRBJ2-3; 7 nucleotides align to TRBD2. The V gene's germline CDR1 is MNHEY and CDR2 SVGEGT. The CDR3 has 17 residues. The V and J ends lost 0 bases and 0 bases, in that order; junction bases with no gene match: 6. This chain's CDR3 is CASSYSLYGGSTDTQYF. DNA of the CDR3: TGTGCCAGCAGTTACTCCCTGTACGGGGGGAGCACAGATACGCAGTATTTT.

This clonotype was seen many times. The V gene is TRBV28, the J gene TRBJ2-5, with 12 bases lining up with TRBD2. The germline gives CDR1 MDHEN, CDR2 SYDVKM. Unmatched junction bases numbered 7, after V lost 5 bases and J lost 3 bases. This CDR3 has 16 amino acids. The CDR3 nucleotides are TGTGCCAGCAGTCCCCGACTAGCGGGGGCGAAAGAGACCCAGTACTTC. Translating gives CASSPRLAGAKETQYF.

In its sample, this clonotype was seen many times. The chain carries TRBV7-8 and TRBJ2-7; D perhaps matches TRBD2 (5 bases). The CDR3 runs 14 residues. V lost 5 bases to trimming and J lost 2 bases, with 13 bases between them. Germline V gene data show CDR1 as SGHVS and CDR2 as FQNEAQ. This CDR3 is CASSVSVLAYEQYF. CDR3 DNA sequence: TGTGCCAGCAGCGTTAGCGTCCTTGCCTACGAGCAGTACTTC. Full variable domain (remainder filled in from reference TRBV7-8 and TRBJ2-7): GAGVSQSPRYKVAKRGQDVALRCDPISGHVSLFWYQQALGQGPEFLTYFQNEAQLDKSGLPSDRFFAERPEGSVSTLKIQRTQQEDSAVYLCASSVSVLAYEQYFGPGTRLTVT.

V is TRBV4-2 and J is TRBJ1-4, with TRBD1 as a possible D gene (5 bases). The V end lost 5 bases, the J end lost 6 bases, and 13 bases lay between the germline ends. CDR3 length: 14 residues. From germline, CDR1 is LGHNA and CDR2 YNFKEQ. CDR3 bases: TGTGCCAGCAGCTTGGGGCAGGGACATGAAAAACTGTTTTTT. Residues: CASSLGQGHEKLFF.

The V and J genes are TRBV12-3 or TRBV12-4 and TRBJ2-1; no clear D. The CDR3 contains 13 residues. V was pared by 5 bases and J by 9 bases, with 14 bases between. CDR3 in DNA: TGTGCCAGCAGTGGATCTAGTATCGGTGAGCAGTTCTTC. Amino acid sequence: CASSGSSIGEQFF.

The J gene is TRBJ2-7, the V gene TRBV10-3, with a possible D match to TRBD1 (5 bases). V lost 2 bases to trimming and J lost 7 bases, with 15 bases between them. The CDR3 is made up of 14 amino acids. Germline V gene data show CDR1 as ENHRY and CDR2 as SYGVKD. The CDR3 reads CAISEKGVLGEQYF. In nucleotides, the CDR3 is TGTGCCATCAGTGAGAAAGGGGTACTTGGGGAGCAGTACTTC.

CDR3 nucleotide sequence: TGTGCCAGCAGTGAAGTCGGGGTTAAAAATCAGCCCCAGCATTTT. This gives the protein CASSEVGVKNQPQHF. The chain recombines TRBV2 with TRBJ1-5, with D unresolved. The CDR3 runs to 15 residues. With 1 base removed from V and 4 bases from J, the gap between germline ends came to 11 bases. Germline CDR1 reads SNHLY; CDR2 reads FYNNEI.

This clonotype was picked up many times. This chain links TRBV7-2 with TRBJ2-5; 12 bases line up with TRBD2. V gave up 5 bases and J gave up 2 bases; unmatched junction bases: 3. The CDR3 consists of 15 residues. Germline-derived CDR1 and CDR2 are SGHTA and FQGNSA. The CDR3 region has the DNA TGTGCCAGCAGCCCGACTAGCGGGAGACAAGAGACCCAGTACTTC. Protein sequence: CASSPTSGRQETQYF.

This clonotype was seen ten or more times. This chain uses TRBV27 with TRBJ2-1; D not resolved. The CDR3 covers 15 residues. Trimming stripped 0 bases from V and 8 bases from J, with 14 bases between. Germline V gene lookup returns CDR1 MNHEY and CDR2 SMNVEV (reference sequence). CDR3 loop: CASSLSGYRVDEQFF. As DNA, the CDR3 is TGTGCCAGCAGTTTATCAGGGTATAGGGTCGATGAGCAGTTCTTC.

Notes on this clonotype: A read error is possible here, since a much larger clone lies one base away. The CDR3 DNA reads TGCAGTGCTAGACCTAGGACGGGTACCTACGAGCAGCACTTC. Encoded protein: CSARPRTGTYEQHF. The chain has TRBV20-1 and TRBJ2-7; D ambiguous. The germline CDR1 and CDR2 sequences are DFQATT and SNEGSKA (reference sequence). The CDR3 sequence is 14 residues long.

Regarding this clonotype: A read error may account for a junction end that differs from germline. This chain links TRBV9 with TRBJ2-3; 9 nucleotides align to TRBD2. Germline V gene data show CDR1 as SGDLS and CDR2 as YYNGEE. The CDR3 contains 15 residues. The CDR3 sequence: CAGSIAGVSTDTQYF. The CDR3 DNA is TGTGCCGGCAGCATAGCGGGAGTGAGCACAGATACGCAGTATTTT.

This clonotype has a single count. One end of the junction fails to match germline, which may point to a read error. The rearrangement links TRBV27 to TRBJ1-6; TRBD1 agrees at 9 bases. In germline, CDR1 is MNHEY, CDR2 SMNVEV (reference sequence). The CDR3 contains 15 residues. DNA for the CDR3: TGTGCGAGCAGTTCAAGGGACAGGGCTAAATCACCCCTCCACTTT. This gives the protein CASSSRDRAKSPLHF.

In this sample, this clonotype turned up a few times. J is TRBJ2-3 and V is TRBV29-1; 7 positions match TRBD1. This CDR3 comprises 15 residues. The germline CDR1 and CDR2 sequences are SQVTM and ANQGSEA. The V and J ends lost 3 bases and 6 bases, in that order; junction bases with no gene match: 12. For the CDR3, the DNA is TGCAGCGTTGAGAGGGGGCAGGGCACCTCCGATACGCAGTATTTT. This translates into CSVERGQGTSDTQYF.

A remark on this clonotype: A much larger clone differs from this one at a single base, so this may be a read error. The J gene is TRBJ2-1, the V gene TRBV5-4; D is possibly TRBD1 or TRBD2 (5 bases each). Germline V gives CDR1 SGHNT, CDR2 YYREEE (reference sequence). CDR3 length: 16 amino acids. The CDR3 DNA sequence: TGCGCCAGCAGCCAAGATCGGGGCAATACTTACAATGAGCAGTCCTTC. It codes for CASSQDRGNTYNEQSF.

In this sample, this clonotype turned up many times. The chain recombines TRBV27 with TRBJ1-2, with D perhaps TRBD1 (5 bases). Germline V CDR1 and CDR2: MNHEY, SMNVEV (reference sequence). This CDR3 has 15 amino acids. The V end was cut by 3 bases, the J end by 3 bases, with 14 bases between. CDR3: CASSFRGTAYYGYTF. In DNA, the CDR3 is TGTGCCAGCAGTTTCCGTGGGACGGCTTACTATGGCTACACCTTC.